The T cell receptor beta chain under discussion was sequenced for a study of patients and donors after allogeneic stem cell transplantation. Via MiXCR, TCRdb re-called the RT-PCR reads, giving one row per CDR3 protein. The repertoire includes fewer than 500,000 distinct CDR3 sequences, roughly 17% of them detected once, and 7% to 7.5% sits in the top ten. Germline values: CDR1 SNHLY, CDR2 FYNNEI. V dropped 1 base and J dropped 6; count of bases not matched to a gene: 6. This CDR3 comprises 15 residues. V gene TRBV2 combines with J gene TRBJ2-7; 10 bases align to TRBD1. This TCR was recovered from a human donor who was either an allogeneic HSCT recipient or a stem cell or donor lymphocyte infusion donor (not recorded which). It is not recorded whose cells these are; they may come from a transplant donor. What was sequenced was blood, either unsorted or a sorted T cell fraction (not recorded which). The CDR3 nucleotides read TGTGCCAGCAGTGAAGTGGGACAGGGGCTAAGCGAGCAGTACTTC. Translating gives CASSEVGQGLSEQYF. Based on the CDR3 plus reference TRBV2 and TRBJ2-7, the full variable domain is EPEVTQTPSHQVTQMGQEVILRCVPISNHLYFYWYRQILGQKVEFLVSFYNNEISEKSEIFDDQFSVERPDGSNFTLKIRSTKLEDSAMYFCASSEVGQGLSEQYFGPGTRLTVT.